Following are 21 T cell receptor beta chains from one sample sequenced in a study of graft-versus-host responses after intestinal transplantation. The method was immunoSEQ multiplex PCR; TCRdb's version includes in-frame clones alone and lacks a portion of them. The table has 30,000 to 45,000 clones, over 80% seen once. The source was PBMCs, collected approximately 1,000 days after transplant. The receptors here all came from a human patient who received an intestinal transplant, so some T cells may come from the graft donor.

The rearrangement joins TRBV5-4 to TRBJ2-6, with TRBD1 matching 10 bases. CDR1 and CDR2 (germline): SGHNT, YYREEE (reference sequence). The CDR3 sequence is 20 residues long. Trimming took 3 bases from V and 2 from J; bases not matched to a gene: 14. In DNA form, the CDR3 reads TGTGCCAGCAGCTCGTTAACGGGACAGGGGACTTTTCCTGGGGCCAACGTCCTGACTTTC. Translation gives CASSSLTGQGTFPGANVLTF.

V usage is TRBV28 and J usage is TRBJ1-2, with TRBD1 as a possible D gene (5 bases). V was trimmed by 6 bases and J by 4 bases, leaving 15 bases between them. This CDR3 has 14 residues. From germline, CDR1 is MDHEN and CDR2 SYDVKM. The CDR3 nucleotides are TGTGCCAGCAGCCCCAGACAGCCGGTCTATGGCTACACCTTC. The encoded protein is CASSPRQPVYGYTF.

This sequence joins TRBV13 and TRBJ2-7; 8 bases fit TRBD1. The CDR3 length is 15 residues. V shed 5 bases, J shed 7 bases, and the junction held 13 bases outside the gene matches. Looked up from germline, CDR1 is PRHDT and CDR2 is FYEKMQ (reference sequence). The CDR3 protein is CASSQPGTGHWEQYF. CDR3 DNA sequence: TGTGCCAGCAGCCAGCCCGGGACAGGCCATTGGGAGCAGTACTTC.

This chain joins TRBV28 and TRBJ2-1, with TRBD2 matching 10 bases. The CDR3 has 14 residues. Germline CDR1 is MDHEN and CDR2 is SYDVKM. The ends lost 7 bases at V and 10 bases at J; junction bases unmatched: 10. Written as DNA, the CDR3 is TGTGCCAGCACTCGGAGCGGGAGGGCCTGGGAGCAGTTCTTC. Its protein is CASTRSGRAWEQFF.

The chain uses TRBV5-5 and TRBJ2-3; D may be TRBD1 (5 bases). The length of the CDR3 is 14 residues. The V and J ends lost 0 bases and 2 bases respectively, with 7 bases between them. The germline gives CDR1 SGHKS, CDR2 YYEKEE (reference sequence). The CDR3 here is CASSLGQLTDTQYF. The DNA for the CDR3 is TGTGCCAGCAGCTTGGGACAGCTCACAGATACGCAGTATTTT. Using reference TRBV5-5 and TRBJ2-3 for the parts outside the CDR3, the full variable domain is DAGVTQSPTHLIKTRGQQVTLRCSPISGHKSVSWYQQVLGQGPQFIFQYYEKEERGRGNFPDRFSARQFPNYSSELNVNALLLGDSALYLCASSLGQLTDTQYFGPGTRLTVL.

The chain is built from TRBV27 and TRBJ2-3; 12 nucleotides match TRBD2. With V trimmed by 4 bases and J by 1 base, 3 bases remained unmatched. Looked up from germline, CDR1 is MNHEY and CDR2 is SMNVEV (reference sequence). This CDR3 region has 16 residues. The CDR3 nucleotides are TGTGCCAGCAGTTCCCGACTAGCGGGGGGCACAGATACGCAGTATTTT. Protein product: CASSSRLAGGTDTQYF.

The chain employs TRBV27 and TRBJ2-7; 12 bases map to TRBD2. The CDR3 loop spans 14 amino acids. With 8 bases clipped from V and 2 bases from J, the junction kept 4 bases outside the gene matches. The germline CDR1 and CDR2 sequences are MNHEY and SMNVEV (reference sequence). The CDR3: CASASGRGAYEQYF. CDR3 nucleotide sequence: TGTGCCAGCGCTAGCGGGAGGGGGGCCTACGAGCAGTACTTC.

The rearrangement joins TRBV19 to TRBJ2-4; 10 nucleotides align to TRBD1. Germline values: CDR1 LNHDA, CDR2 SQIVND (reference sequence). V shed 4 bases, J shed 3 bases, and the junction held 9 bases outside the gene matches. This CDR3 is 17 amino acids long. CDR3 amino acids: CASSSESGQGSKNIQYF. Written as DNA, the CDR3 is TGTGCCAGTAGTAGTGAATCGGGACAGGGGAGCAAAAACATTCAGTACTTC.

This chain connects TRBV15 to TRBJ2-3; 9 positions agree with TRBD2. Trimming removed 1 base from V and 1 base from J; junction bases left unmatched: 6. Germline V CDR1 and CDR2: LNHNV, YYDKDF (reference sequence). The CDR3 runs 17 residues. The CDR3 reads CATSRAQRGEGTDTQYF. The CDR3 nucleotides are TGTGCCACCAGCAGAGCTCAGCGGGGGGAGGGCACAGATACGCAGTATTTT.

This chain connects TRBV6-6 to TRBJ2-2; TRBD1 might be the D (6 bases). This CDR3 contains 15 residues. V shed 2 bases and J shed 6 bases, with 13 bases lying between them. Looked up from germline, CDR1 is MNHNY and CDR2 is SVGAGI (reference sequence). The CDR3 DNA follows: TGTGCCAGCAGTTACGTCCCAGGGGAATCCGGGGAGCTGTTTTTT. It translates to CASSYVPGESGELFF.

The rearrangement joins TRBV27 to TRBJ2-6, with no clear D. The CDR3 has 16 amino acids. The germline gives CDR1 MNHEY, CDR2 SMNVEV (reference sequence). The V end lost 2 bases, the J end lost 4 bases, and 12 bases lay between the germline ends. This chain's CDR3 is CASSLTLISGANVLTF. CDR3 in DNA: TGTGCCAGCAGTTTAACATTGATTTCAGGGGCCAACGTCCTGACTTTC. The full variable domain, with the rest looked up from reference TRBV27 and TRBJ2-6, is EAQVTQNPRYLITVTGKKLTVTCSQNMNHEYMSWYRQDPGLGLRQIYYSMNVEVTDKGDVPEGYKVSRKEKRNFPLILESPSPNQTSLYFCASSLTLISGANVLTFGAGSRLTVL.

There are a few counts of this clone. The V call is TRBV5-1, the J call TRBJ2-5, with TRBD1 identical over 7 bases. Germline V CDR1 and CDR2: SGHRS, YFSETQ. This CDR3 comprises 13 residues. Trimming took 4 bases from V and 5 from J; bases not matched to a gene: 5. CDR3 in DNA: TGCGCCAGCAGCCCCACAGGGGTGGAGACCCAGTACTTC. Amino acids: CASSPTGVETQYF.

The chain joins TRBV30 to TRBJ1-1; the match to TRBD1 covers 9 bases. The germline V gene encodes CDR1 GTSNPN and CDR2 SVGIG (reference sequence). The CDR3 is 16 residues long. The V segment lost 5 bases and the J segment 0 bases; nucleotides outside the gene matches: 10. The CDR3 region has the DNA TGTGCCTGGGGGATAACAGGGGGCTGGATGAACACTGAAGCTTTCTTT. Its translation: CAWGITGGWMNTEAFF.

This clone turned up a few times. The genes are TRBV7-8 and TRBJ1-1, with no clear D. The germline V gene encodes CDR1 SGHVS and CDR2 FQNEAQ. CDR3 length: 15 residues. The germline V and J ends were trimmed by 5 bases and 4 bases, with 17 bases remaining between them. Written as DNA, the CDR3 is TGTGCCAGCAGCCCTGAAAGGCGGACCGGCACTGAAGCTTTCTTT. Translation: CASSPERRTGTEAFF.

This chain joins TRBV29-1 and TRBJ2-5, with TRBD1 identical over 7 bases. The germline CDR1 and CDR2 sequences are SQVTM and ANQGSEA. V dropped 6 bases and J dropped 4; count of bases not matched to a gene: 2. The CDR3 contains 11 residues. CDR3 in amino acids: CSVRQGETQYF. In DNA form, the CDR3 reads TGCAGCGTCCGACAGGGAGAGACCCAGTACTTC.

This chain uses TRBV10-2 with TRBJ2-7, with TRBD1 matching over 8 bases. Trimming cost V 8 bases and J 5 bases; bases outside gene matches: 8. CDR3 length equals 13 residues. Germline CDR1 and CDR2: WSHSY and SAAADI. The CDR3 bases are TGCGCCAGCGGAGGGACAGGTCTTAACGAGCAGTACTTC. It codes for CASGGTGLNEQYF.

This clone was observed once. The chain combines TRBV10-3 with TRBJ2-2; 10 nucleotides align to TRBD2. The CDR3 is made up of 19 amino acids. Per the germline V gene, CDR1 is ENHRY and CDR2 is SYGVKD. V was clipped by 2 bases and J by 7 bases; unmatched bases: 16. The DNA for the CDR3 is TGTGCCATCAGTGAGGCCCAACTAAGCGGGGGGGCCCGAAGCGGGGAGCTGTTTTTT. It yields the protein CAISEAQLSGGARSGELFF.

The chain has TRBV10-3 and TRBJ1-3, with 7 bases fitting TRBD1. The CDR3 spans 13 residues. Germline CDR1 and CDR2: ENHRY and SYGVKD. With 6 bases clipped from V and 4 bases from J, the junction kept 3 bases outside the gene matches. CDR3 region: CAIRTGRGNTIYF. CDR3 nucleotides: TGTGCCATCAGGACAGGGAGAGGAAACACCATATATTTT.

V is TRBV2 and J is TRBJ2-3, with 8 bases matching TRBD1. This CDR3 has 18 residues. The V gene end was trimmed by 6 bases and the J gene end by 4 bases; junction bases not matched to a gene: 18. Germline V gene data show CDR1 as SNHLY and CDR2 as FYNNEI. CDR3 nucleotide sequence: TGTGCCAGCAGGAGAGAACGAGGGACAGGTGGGCCCCCAGATACGCAGTATTTT. The encoded protein is CASRRERGTGGPPDTQYF.

This chain uses TRBV28 with TRBJ2-5; tentatively, D is TRBD1 or TRBD2 (5 bases each). The CDR3 spans 14 residues. From germline, CDR1 is MDHEN and CDR2 SYDVKM. The germline V and J ends were trimmed by 4 bases and 2 bases, with 11 bases remaining between them. The CDR3 sequence is CASSSRDLQETQYF. For the CDR3, the DNA is TGTGCCAGCAGTTCCCGGGACCTACAAGAGACCCAGTACTTC. Based on the CDR3 plus reference TRBV28 and TRBJ2-5, the full variable domain is DVKVTQSSRYLVKRTGEKVFLECVQDMDHENMFWYRQDPGLGLRLIYFSYDVKMKEKGDIPEGYSVSREKKERFSLILESASTNQTSMYLCASSSRDLQETQYFGPGTRLLVL.

This rearrangement joins TRBV29-1 to TRBJ1-1, with D possibly TRBD1 on 6 matching bases. Germline lookup yields CDR1 SQVTM and CDR2 ANQGSEA. V lost 7 bases and J 4 bases, leaving 19 bases between the germline ends. The CDR3 is made up of 14 amino acids. CDR3 residues: CSAGLGARSTEAFF. CDR3 nucleotide sequence: TGCAGCGCCGGTTTGGGGGCTCGGAGCACTGAAGCTTTCTTT.